This T cell receptor beta chain was observed in a study of technical replicates of blood from a few donors. Clones were read by immunoSEQ multiplex PCR, and TCRdb kept only the in-frame ones, dropping some. Here the sample spans 65,000 to 80,000 clones, about 96% being singletons. V was pared by 2 bases and J by 2 bases, with 10 bases between. The CDR3 consists of 13 residues. Germline CDR1 and CDR2: GTSNPN and SVGIG (reference sequence). The rearrangement links TRBV30 to TRBJ2-7; D gene unclear. Sequencing used T cells isolated from PBMCs. This TCR came from a human donor in good health. CDR3 bases: TGTGCCTGGAGTTCGAGCCCAACCTACGAGCAGTACTTC. Translated, it gives CAWSSSPTYEQYF.